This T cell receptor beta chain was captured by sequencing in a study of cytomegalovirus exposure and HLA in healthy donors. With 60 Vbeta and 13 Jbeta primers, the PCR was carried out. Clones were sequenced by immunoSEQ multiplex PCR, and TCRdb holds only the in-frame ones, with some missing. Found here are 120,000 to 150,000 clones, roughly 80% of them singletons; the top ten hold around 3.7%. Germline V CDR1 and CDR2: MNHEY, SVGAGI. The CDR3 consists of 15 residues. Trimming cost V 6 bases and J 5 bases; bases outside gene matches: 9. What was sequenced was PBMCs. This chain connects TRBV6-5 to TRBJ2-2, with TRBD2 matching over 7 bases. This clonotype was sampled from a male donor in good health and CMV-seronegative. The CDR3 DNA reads TGTGCCAGCAGCCCGAGCTGGGGGGGAACCGGGGAGCTGTTTTTT. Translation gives CASSPSWGGTGELFF.